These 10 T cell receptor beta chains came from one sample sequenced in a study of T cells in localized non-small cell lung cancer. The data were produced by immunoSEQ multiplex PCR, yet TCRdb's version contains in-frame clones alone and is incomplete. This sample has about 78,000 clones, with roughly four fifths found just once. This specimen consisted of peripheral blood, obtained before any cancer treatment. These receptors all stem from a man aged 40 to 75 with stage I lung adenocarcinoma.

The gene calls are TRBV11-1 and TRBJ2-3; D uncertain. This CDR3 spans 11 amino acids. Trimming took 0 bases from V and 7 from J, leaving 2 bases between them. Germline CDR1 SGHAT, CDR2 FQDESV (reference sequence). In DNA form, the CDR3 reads TGTGCCAGCAGCTTAGCGAATACGCAGTATTTT. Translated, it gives CASSLANTQYF. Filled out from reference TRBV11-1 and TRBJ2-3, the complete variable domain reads EAEVAQSPRYKITEKSQAVAFWCDPISGHATLYWYRQILGQGPELLVQFQDESVVDDSQLPKDRFSAERLKGVDSTLKIQPAELGDSAMYLCASSLANTQYFGPGTRLTVL.

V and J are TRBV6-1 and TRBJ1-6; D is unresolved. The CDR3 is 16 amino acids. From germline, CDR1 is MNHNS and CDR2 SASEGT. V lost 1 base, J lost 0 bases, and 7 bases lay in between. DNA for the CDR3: TGTGCCAGCAGTGAAGATTGGAGCTCCTATAATTCACCCCTCCACTTT. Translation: CASSEDWSSYNSPLHF.

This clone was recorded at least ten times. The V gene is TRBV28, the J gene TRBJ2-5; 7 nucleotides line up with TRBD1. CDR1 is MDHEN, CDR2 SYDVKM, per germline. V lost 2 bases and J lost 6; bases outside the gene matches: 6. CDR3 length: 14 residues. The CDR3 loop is CASSLGTVRQTQYF. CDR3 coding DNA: TGTGCCAGCAGTTTAGGGACAGTCAGACAGACCCAGTACTTC.

In nucleotides, the CDR3 is TGTGCCAGCAGGTCTCTATCCGGCGGGGCCAACGTCCTGACTTTC. Its translation: CASRSLSGGANVLTF. The V call is TRBV2, the J call TRBJ2-6; no definite D call. Germline CDR1 reads SNHLY; CDR2 reads FYNNEI. This CDR3 region has 15 residues. Between the trimmed V and J ends, which lost 6 bases and 4 bases, there was a span of 13 bases. Variable domain in full (rest from reference TRBV2 and TRBJ2-6): EPEVTQTPSHQVTQMGQEVILRCVPISNHLYFYWYRQILGQKVEFLVSFYNNEISEKSEIFDDQFSVERPDGSNFTLKIRSTKLEDSAMYFCASRSLSGGANVLTFGAGSRLTVL.

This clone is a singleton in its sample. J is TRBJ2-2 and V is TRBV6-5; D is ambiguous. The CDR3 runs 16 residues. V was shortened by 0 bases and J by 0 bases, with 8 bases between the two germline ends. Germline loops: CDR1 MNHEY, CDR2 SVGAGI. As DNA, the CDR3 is TGTGCCAGCAGTTACTCTTTCTGGACGAACACCGGGGAGCTGTTTTTT. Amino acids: CASSYSFWTNTGELFF.

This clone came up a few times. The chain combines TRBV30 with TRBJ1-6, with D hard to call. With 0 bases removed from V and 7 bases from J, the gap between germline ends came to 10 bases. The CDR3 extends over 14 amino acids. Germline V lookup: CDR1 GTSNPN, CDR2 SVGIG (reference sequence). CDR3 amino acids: CAWSVSLENSPLHF. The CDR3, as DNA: TGTGCCTGGAGTGTCTCTTTGGAGAATTCACCCCTCCACTTT. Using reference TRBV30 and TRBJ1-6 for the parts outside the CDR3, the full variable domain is SQTIHQWPATLVQPVGSPLSLECTVEGTSNPNLYWYRQAAGRGLQLLFYSVGIGQISSEVPQNLSASRPQDRQFILSSKKLLLSDSGFYLCAWSVSLENSPLHFGNGTRLTVT.

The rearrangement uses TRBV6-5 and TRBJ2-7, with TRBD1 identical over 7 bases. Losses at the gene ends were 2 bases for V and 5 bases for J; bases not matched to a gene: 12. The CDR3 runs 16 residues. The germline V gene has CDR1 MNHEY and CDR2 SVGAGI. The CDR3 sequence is CASSYGLTGVVHEQYF. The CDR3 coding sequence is TGTGCCAGCAGTTACGGTTTAACAGGGGTGGTCCACGAGCAGTACTTC.

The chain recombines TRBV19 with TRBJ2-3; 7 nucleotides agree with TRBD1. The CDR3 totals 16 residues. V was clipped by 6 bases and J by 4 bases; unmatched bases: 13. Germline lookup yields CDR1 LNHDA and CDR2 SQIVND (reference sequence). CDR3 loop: CASSIFDRVGADTQYF. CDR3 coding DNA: TGTGCCAGTAGCATCTTCGACAGGGTCGGGGCAGATACGCAGTATTTT.

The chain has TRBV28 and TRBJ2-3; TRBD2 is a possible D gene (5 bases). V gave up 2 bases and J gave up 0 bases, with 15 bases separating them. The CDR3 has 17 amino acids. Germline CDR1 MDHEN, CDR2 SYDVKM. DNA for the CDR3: TGTGCCAGCAGTTTACGCCTAGCAGGAGCTAGCACAGATACGCAGTATTTT. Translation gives CASSLRLAGASTDTQYF.

The DNA of the CDR3 is TGTGCCAGCAGCTTAGGTTCACCCAGCGAGCAGTACTTC. It yields the protein CASSLGSPSEQYF. This sequence joins TRBV7-9 and TRBJ2-7; D gene unclear. The V end lost 1 base, the J end lost 6 bases, and 10 bases lay between the germline ends. The germline V gene has CDR1 SEHNR and CDR2 FQNEAQ (reference sequence). The CDR3 is 13 amino acids.